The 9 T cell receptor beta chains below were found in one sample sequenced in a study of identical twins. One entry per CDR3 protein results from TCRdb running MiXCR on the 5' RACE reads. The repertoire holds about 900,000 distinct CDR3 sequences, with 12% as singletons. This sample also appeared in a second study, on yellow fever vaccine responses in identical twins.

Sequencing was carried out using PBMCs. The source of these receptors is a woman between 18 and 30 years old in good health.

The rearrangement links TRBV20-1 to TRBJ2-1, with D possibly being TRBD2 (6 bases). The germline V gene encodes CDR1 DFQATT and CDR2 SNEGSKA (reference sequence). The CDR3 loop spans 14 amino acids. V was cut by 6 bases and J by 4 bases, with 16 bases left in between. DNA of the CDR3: TGCAGTGCAGCCACGGAGGGCGCTTACAATGAGCAGTTCTTC. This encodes CSAATEGAYNEQFF.

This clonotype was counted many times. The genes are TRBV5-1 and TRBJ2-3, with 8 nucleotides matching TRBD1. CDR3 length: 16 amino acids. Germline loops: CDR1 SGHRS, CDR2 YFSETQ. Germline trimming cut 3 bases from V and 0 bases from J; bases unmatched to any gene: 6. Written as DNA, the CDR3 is TGCGCCAGCAGCTCACCAGGGGGCGCTAGCACAGATACGCAGTATTTT. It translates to CASSSPGGASTDTQYF.

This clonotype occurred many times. This CDR3 reads CASTGLDENIQYF. The CDR3 region has the DNA TGCGCCAGCACGGGACTAGACGAAAACATTCAGTACTTC. The chain employs TRBV5-1 and TRBJ2-4, with 8 bases matching TRBD2. Germline V gives CDR1 SGHRS, CDR2 YFSETQ. The J segment lost 5 bases and the V segment lost 6 bases, leaving 4 bases of the junction unmatched. The CDR3 has 13 amino acids.

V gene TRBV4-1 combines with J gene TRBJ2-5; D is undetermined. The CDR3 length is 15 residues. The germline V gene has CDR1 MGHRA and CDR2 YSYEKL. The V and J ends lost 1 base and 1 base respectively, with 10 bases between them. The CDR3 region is CASSQGLTCQETQYF. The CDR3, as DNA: TGCGCCAGCAGCCAAGGGTTGACTTGCCAAGAGACCCAGTACTTC.

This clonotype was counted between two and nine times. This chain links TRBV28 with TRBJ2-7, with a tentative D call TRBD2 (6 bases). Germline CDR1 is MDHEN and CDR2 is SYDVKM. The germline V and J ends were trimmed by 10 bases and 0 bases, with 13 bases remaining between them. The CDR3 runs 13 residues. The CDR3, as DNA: TGTGCCATCGGGACTTTAAGCTCCTACGAGCAGTACTTC. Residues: CAIGTLSSYEQYF.

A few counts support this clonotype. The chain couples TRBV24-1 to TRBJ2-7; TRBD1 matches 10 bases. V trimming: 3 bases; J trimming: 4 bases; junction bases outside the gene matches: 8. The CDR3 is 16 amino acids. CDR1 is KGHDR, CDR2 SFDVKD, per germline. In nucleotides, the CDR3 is TGTGCCACCAGTGATACCCTCGGGACAGGGGTTTACGAGCAGTACTTC. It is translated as CATSDTLGTGVYEQYF.

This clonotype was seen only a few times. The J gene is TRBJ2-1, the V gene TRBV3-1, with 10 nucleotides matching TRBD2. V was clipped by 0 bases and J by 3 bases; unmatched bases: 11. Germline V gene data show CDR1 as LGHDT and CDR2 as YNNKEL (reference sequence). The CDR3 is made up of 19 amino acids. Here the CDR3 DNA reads TGTGCCAGCAGCCAAGACCCATTTAATAGACTAGCGGGCTACAATGAGCAGTTCTTC. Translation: CASSQDPFNRLAGYNEQFF.

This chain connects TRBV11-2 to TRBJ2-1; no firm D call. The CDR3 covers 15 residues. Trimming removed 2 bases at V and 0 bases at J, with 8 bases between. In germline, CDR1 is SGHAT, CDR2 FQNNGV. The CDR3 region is CASSLYESSYNEQFF. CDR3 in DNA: TGTGCCAGCAGCTTATACGAAAGCTCCTACAATGAGCAGTTCTTC.

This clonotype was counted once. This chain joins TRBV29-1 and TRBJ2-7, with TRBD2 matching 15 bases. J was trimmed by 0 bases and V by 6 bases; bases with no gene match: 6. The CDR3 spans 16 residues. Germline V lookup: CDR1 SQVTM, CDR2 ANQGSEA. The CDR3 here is CSVPGLAGGSSYEQYF. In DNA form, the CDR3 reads TGCAGCGTCCCGGGACTAGCGGGAGGCAGCTCCTACGAGCAGTACTTC.